These 30 T cell receptor beta chains were sequenced from one sample in a study of blood T cell repertoires in COVID-19. Only in-frame clones appear in the TCRdb table, and some are missing; sequencing was by immunoSEQ multiplex PCR. The repertoire consists of over 200,000 clones, with 75% to 85% occurring once and the leading ten covering roughly 1.3%. The specimen was peripheral blood. The receptors were gathered from a woman aged 25 to 39 with COVID-19, enrolled during active disease.

The rearrangement uses TRBV11-2 and TRBJ2-5; 11 positions match TRBD2. There are 16 residues in the CDR3. The junction had 6 bases not matched to a gene; V was cut back by 1 base and J by 5 bases. The V gene's germline CDR1 is SGHAT and CDR2 FQNNGV. CDR3 nucleotide sequence: TGTGCCAGCAGCTTAGGGCTAGCGGGAGGTAGGGAGACCCAGTACTTC. Protein: CASSLGLAGGRETQYF.

J is TRBJ1-2 and V is TRBV14; D unclear. The CDR3 has 13 residues. Germline CDR1 SGHDN, CDR2 FVKESK. With 1 base removed from V and 0 bases from J, the gap between germline ends came to 3 bases. The CDR3 DNA sequence: TGTGCCAGCAGCCAAGGGCCTAACTATGGCTACACCTTC. It translates to CASSQGPNYGYTF. Filled out from reference TRBV14 and TRBJ1-2, the complete variable domain reads EAGVTQFPSHSVIEKGQTVTLRCDPISGHDNLYWYRRVMGKEIKFLLHFVKESKQDESGMPNNRFLAERTGGTYSTLKVQPAELEDSGVYFCASSQGPNYGYTFGSGTRLTVV.

The gene calls are TRBV27 and TRBJ1-2, with D perhaps matching TRBD1 (5 bases). CDR1 MNHEY and CDR2 SMNVEV come from the germline V gene (reference sequence). There are 14 residues in the CDR3. Trimming left V 3 bases short and J 8 bases short, with 16 bases between. The CDR3 here is CASSFRQGSGGYTF. The CDR3, as DNA: TGTGCCAGCAGTTTCCGGCAGGGTTCAGGGGGCTACACCTTC.

A single count supports this clone. Written as DNA, the CDR3 is TGCAGTGCTCGTGACAGGGGGAAGGCCGGGGAGCTGTTTTTT. It encodes CSARDRGKAGELFF. This sequence joins TRBV20-1 and TRBJ2-2; TRBD1 aligns across 9 bases. Trimming cost V 5 bases and J 6 bases; bases outside gene matches: 7. The CDR3 totals 14 residues. CDR1 is DFQATT, CDR2 SNEGSKA, per germline (reference sequence).

The count of this clone is one. This chain links TRBV19 with TRBJ2-4, with TRBD1 matching 7 bases. Per germline, CDR1 LNHDA and CDR2 SQIVND (reference sequence). The CDR3 has 15 residues. The V and J ends lost 6 bases and 6 bases, in that order; junction bases with no gene match: 11. CDR3 in amino acids: CASSNARRQGNIQYF. The CDR3 DNA reads as TGTGCCAGTAGCAATGCTCGGCGACAGGGAAACATTCAGTACTTC.

As DNA, the CDR3 is TGCGGACCCGGGACAGGGACGAGTTGGAGCTACGAGCAGTACTTC. Protein sequence: CGPGTGTSWSYEQYF. This sequence joins TRBV4-3 and TRBJ2-7, with TRBD1 matching 9 bases. CDR1 is LGHNA and CDR2 is YSLEER in the germline V gene. The CDR3 has 15 residues.

This clone was found once. This chain links TRBV6-2 or TRBV6-3 with TRBJ2-5, with 11 nucleotides matching TRBD2. The germline V gene encodes CDR1 MNHEY and CDR2 SVGEGT. This CDR3 has 15 amino acids. J gave up 2 bases and V 2 bases, and 1 base lay outside the gene matches. CDR3 amino acids: CASSYGTSGQETQYF. CDR3 nucleotides: TGTGCCAGCAGTTACGGGACTAGCGGACAAGAGACCCAGTACTTC.

The chain links TRBV18 to TRBJ2-7, with 7 positions matching TRBD1. Germline lookup yields CDR1 KGHSH and CDR2 LQKENI. The length of the CDR3 is 15 residues. Unmatched junction bases numbered 8, after V lost 1 base and J lost 5 bases. This chain's CDR3 is CASSPQGAQAHEQYF. DNA of the CDR3: TGTGCCAGCTCACCACAGGGGGCGCAAGCCCACGAGCAGTACTTC.

This chain joins TRBV6-4 and TRBJ1-4; tentatively, D is TRBD1 (5 bases). The V gene lost 8 bases and the J gene lost 6 bases, with 19 bases spanning the gap. Per the germline V gene, CDR1 is MRHNA and CDR2 is SNTAGT. This CDR3 has 15 residues. CDR3 region: CASRRGPGQDEKLFF. Written as DNA, the CDR3 is TGTGCCAGCCGTAGAGGACCCGGACAAGATGAAAAACTGTTTTTT.

The chain employs TRBV6-5 and TRBJ2-2; 9 positions match TRBD1. Germline V CDR1 and CDR2: MNHEY, SVGAGI. The CDR3 contains 15 residues. V lost 8 bases, J lost 5 bases, and 9 bases stayed unmatched. The CDR3 region is CASSGGDRETGELFF. As DNA, the CDR3 is TGTGCCAGCTCTGGGGGGGACAGGGAAACCGGGGAGCTGTTTTTT.

This clone was found a few times. This chain joins TRBV6-6 and TRBJ1-2; TRBD1 aligns across 9 bases. The V and J ends lost 5 bases and 4 bases, in that order; junction bases with no gene match: 8. Germline CDR1 is MNHNY and CDR2 is SVGAGI (reference sequence). This CDR3 is built from 15 residues. CDR3 in DNA: TGTGCCAGCAGTCGCATCCGGGACAGGGCCTATGGCTACACCTTC. Translation gives CASSRIRDRAYGYTF.

The gene calls are TRBV3-1 (or the pseudogene TRBV3-2) and TRBJ2-5, with TRBD2 as a possible D gene (6 bases). The CDR3 runs 13 residues. The V gene's germline CDR1 is LGHDT and CDR2 YNNKEL (reference sequence). V shed 2 bases and J shed 5 bases, with 9 bases lying between them. The CDR3 bases are TGTGCCAGCAGCCAATACGGGGGTGAGACCCAGTACTTC. It is translated as CASSQYGGETQYF.

This sequence joins TRBV6-5 and TRBJ2-5, with 9 positions matching TRBD2. The V segment lost 9 bases and the J segment 9 bases; nucleotides outside the gene matches: 14. Germline V lookup: CDR1 MNHEY, CDR2 SVGAGI. The length of the CDR3 is 14 residues. In DNA form, the CDR3 reads TGTGCCAGTTCGTTCGAGGGCGGGAGGGGGGCCCAGTACTTC. Its protein is CASSFEGGRGAQYF.

The chain uses TRBV2 and TRBJ1-6; 8 bases are shared with TRBD1. Trimming at V came to 2 bases and at J to 8 bases, leaving 2 bases not matched to a gene. CDR1 and CDR2 (germline): SNHLY, FYNNEI. This CDR3 is built from 14 residues. The CDR3 here is CASSETDRDSPLHF. CDR3 coding DNA: TGTGCCAGCAGTGAAACGGACAGGGATTCACCCCTCCACTTT.

In its sample, this clone was seen once. A read error may account for a junction end that differs from germline. This chain links TRBV28 with TRBJ2-1; the match to TRBD2 covers 8 bases. The CDR3 runs 15 residues. CDR1 and CDR2 from the germline V gene are MDHEN and SYDVKM. The CDR3 loop is CASSFGGGSSNEQFF. The DNA of the CDR3 is TGTGCCAGCAGTTTCGGCGGGGGGTCCTCCAATGAGCAGTTCTTC.

The chain joins TRBV7-9 to TRBJ1-3; 8 bases agree with TRBD1. Germline V CDR1 and CDR2: SEHNR, FQNEAQ (reference sequence). V lost 8 bases, J lost 8 bases, and 11 bases stayed unmatched. This CDR3 spans 14 amino acids. CDR3 DNA: TGTGCCAGCGGCAAACGGACAGGGACTTACACCATATATTTT. It specifies CASGKRTGTYTIYF. Combining the CDR3 with reference TRBV7-9 and TRBJ1-3 gives the whole variable domain DTGVSQNPRHKITKRGQNVTFRCDPISEHNRLYWYRQTLGQGPEFLTYFQNEAQLEKSRLLSDRFSAERPKGSFSTLEIQRTEQGDSAMYLCASGKRTGTYTIYFGEGSWLTVV.

CDR3 region: CASSPEHGGSPLHF. CDR3 DNA: TGTGCCAGCAGCCCCGAACATGGAGGGTCACCCCTCCACTTT. V gene TRBV7-3 combines with J gene TRBJ1-6; unclear D gene. Per the germline V gene, CDR1 is SGHTA and CDR2 is FQGTGA. CDR3 size: 14 residues. V lost 5 bases and J 10 bases, leaving 15 bases between the germline ends. The full variable domain, rest sourced from reference TRBV7-3 and TRBJ1-6, is GAGVSQTPSNKVTEKGKYVELRCDPISGHTALYWYRQSLGQGPEFLIYFQGTGAADDSGLPNDRFFAVRPEGSVSTLKIQRTERGDSAVYLCASSPEHGGSPLHFGNGTRLTVT.

This clone was seen more than once but under ten times. The chain couples TRBV7-9 to TRBJ1-2; the D is unclear. Germline CDR1 reads SEHNR; CDR2 reads FQNEAQ (reference sequence). The CDR3 totals 17 residues. V was cut by 1 base and J by 0 bases, with 15 bases left in between. The CDR3 here is CASSLEGGRRTNYGYTF. The CDR3 coding sequence is TGTGCCAGCAGCTTAGAAGGCGGCCGGCGAACTAACTATGGCTACACCTTC.

The chain joins TRBV5-5 to TRBJ2-4; TRBD1 might be the D (7 bases). The V end lost 5 bases, the J end lost 8 bases, and 14 bases lay between the germline ends. The CDR3 covers 13 residues. The germline CDR1 and CDR2 sequences are SGHKS and YYEKEE (reference sequence). CDR3 in DNA: TGTGCCAGCAGTTCAGACAGGGAGGACATTCAGTACTTC. This gives the protein CASSSDREDIQYF.

This sequence joins TRBV27 and TRBJ2-3; 9 positions match TRBD1. CDR3 length: 18 residues. V lost 1 base and J lost 2; bases outside the gene matches: 10. Germline V gene sequence: CDR1 MNHEY, CDR2 SMNVEV (reference sequence). The DNA for the CDR3 is TGTGCCAGCAGTTTATGGGGAAGGGGGACAGGGCCCACAGATACGCAGTATTTT. Its protein product is CASSLWGRGTGPTDTQYF.

V gene TRBV3-1 (or the pseudogene TRBV3-2) combines with J gene TRBJ1-2; 10 nucleotides match TRBD1. Germline values: CDR1 LGHDT, CDR2 YNNKEL (reference sequence). V was pared by 4 bases and J by 8 bases, with 10 bases of the junction left unmatched. This CDR3 has 15 residues. The CDR3 DNA sequence: TGTGCCAGCAGCCCTATCACCGGGACAGGGGAGGGCTACACCTTC. It specifies CASSPITGTGEGYTF.

V usage is TRBV6-5 and J usage is TRBJ2-5, with TRBD1 as a possible D gene (6 bases). Trimming took 6 bases from V and 5 from J, leaving 16 bases between them. Germline CDR1 reads MNHEY; CDR2 reads SVGAGI. The length of the CDR3 is 14 residues. The CDR3 is CASSRGQSQETQYF. Written as DNA, the CDR3 is TGTGCCAGCAGCCGGGGACAAAGTCAGGAGACCCAGTACTTC.

This clone was seen a single time. Sequence at one end of the junction differs from germline and may be a read error. The V gene is TRBV25-1, the J gene TRBJ2-4; D perhaps matches TRBD1 (6 bases). The CDR3 length is 12 residues. Germline loops: CDR1 MGHDK, CDR2 SYGVNS. The CDR3 sequence is CASSGSKQGLDF. DNA of the CDR3: TGTGCCAGCAGTGGATCTAAACAGGGTTTGGACTTC.

The chain recombines TRBV11-3 with TRBJ2-2; weak D call: TRBD1 (5 bases). The CDR3 is 14 amino acids. Germline CDR1 reads SGHNT; CDR2 reads YENEEA. Trimming pared 5 bases from V and 1 base from J, leaving 8 bases between. In DNA form, the CDR3 reads TGTGCCAGCAGCCGCGGACAGAACACCGGGGAGCTGTTTTTT. This codes for CASSRGQNTGELFF.

The rearrangement joins TRBV25-1 to TRBJ2-3; D is perhaps TRBD2 (6 bases). Trimming pared 7 bases from V and 0 bases from J, leaving 17 bases between. Germline CDR1 is MGHDK and CDR2 is SYGVNS. The CDR3 has 16 amino acids. CDR3 amino acids: CASIPPGLTSTDTQYF. DNA for the CDR3: TGTGCCAGCATTCCCCCGGGACTGACTAGCACAGATACGCAGTATTTT. Full variable domain (missing parts from reference TRBV25-1 and TRBJ2-3): EADIYQTPRYLVIGTGKKITLECSQTMGHDKMYWYQQDPGMELHLIHYSYGVNSTEKGDLSSESTVSRIRTEHFPLTLESARPSHTSQYLCASIPPGLTSTDTQYFGPGTRLTVL.

This chain joins TRBV4-2 and TRBJ1-5; 7 bases are a match to TRBD1. The CDR3 covers 17 residues. CDR1 is LGHNA and CDR2 is YNFKEQ in the germline V gene. The V gene end was trimmed by 4 bases and the J gene end by 4 bases; junction bases not matched to a gene: 13. CDR3 bases: TGTGCCAGCAGCCCAGCCCTTGACAGGGCGGATAATCAGCCCCAGCATTTT. This gives the protein CASSPALDRADNQPQHF.

The chain combines TRBV4-3 with TRBJ2-3; 8 bases match TRBD2. This CDR3 is 15 amino acids long. Germline V gene data show CDR1 as LGHNA and CDR2 as YSLEER. The J segment lost 5 bases and the V segment lost 5 bases, leaving 9 bases of the junction unmatched. The CDR3 loop is CASSASGLEGDTQYF. CDR3 in DNA: TGCGCCAGCAGCGCCTCGGGACTAGAAGGAGATACGCAGTATTTT.

This sequence joins TRBV6-5 and TRBJ1-2, with 9 bases lining up with TRBD1. The germline gives CDR1 MNHEY, CDR2 SVGAGI. CDR3 size: 14 residues. V lost 6 bases and J lost 4; bases outside the gene matches: 6. For the CDR3, the DNA is TGTGCCAGCAGGAACAGGGGGCGCGCCTATGGCTACACCTTC. Translating it yields CASRNRGRAYGYTF.

The rearrangement uses TRBV4-3 and TRBJ1-1, with D perhaps TRBD1 (5 bases). Trimming removed 4 bases at V and 2 bases at J, with 8 bases between. In germline, CDR1 is LGHNA, CDR2 YSLEER. This CDR3 is built from 13 residues. CDR3 amino acids: CASSRQGNTEAFF. The CDR3 DNA reads TGCGCCAGCAGCCGGCAGGGAAACACTGAAGCTTTCTTT.

This clone was seen just once. Other DNA sequences within the sample encode an identical CDR3. The chain has TRBV4-3 and TRBJ2-7; 8 bases align to TRBD1. The V gene's germline CDR1 is LGHNA and CDR2 YSLEER. The ends lost 4 bases at V and 4 bases at J; junction bases unmatched: 6. This CDR3 region has 14 residues. The CDR3 coding sequence is TGCGCCAGCAGCCCGCGGACAGGGTCTTACGAGCAGTACTTC. Translating it yields CASSPRTGSYEQYF.